Below are 10 T cell receptor beta chains sequenced from a single sample in a study of Graves' ophthalmopathy and Graves' hyperthyroidism. CDR3 regions of TCR beta were amplified from RNA transcripts. The authors performed first-round RT-PCR with HTBI primers and then a second-round multiplex PCR. MiXCR, applied by TCRdb to the multiplex PCR reads, yields one record per CDR3 protein. The sample holds about 380,000 distinct CDR3 sequences, 15% to 19% seen once. The sequencing sample was made of peripheral blood. These receptors were collected from a woman aged 18-30 years with stable Graves' hyperthyroidism.

The V and J genes are TRBV6-1 and TRBJ2-7; D may be TRBD2 (6 bases). In germline, CDR1 is MNHNS, CDR2 SASEGT. The CDR3 is made up of 14 amino acids. V was clipped by 6 bases and J by 2 bases, with 14 bases between them. CDR3 nucleotide sequence: TGTGCCAGCAGCCCCCGGGCGGGAACCTACGAGCAGTACTTC. This gives the protein CASSPRAGTYEQYF.

The chain couples TRBV6-5 to TRBJ2-5, with TRBD1 identical over 7 bases. The CDR3 is 15 residues long. J gave up 4 bases and V 2 bases, and 7 bases lay outside the gene matches. Germline loops: CDR1 MNHEY, CDR2 SVGAGI. The CDR3 DNA reads as TGTGCCAGCAGTTACACACAGGGGTCCCGAGAGACCCAGTACTTC. Its protein is CASSYTQGSRETQYF.

This clonotype appeared many times. V usage is TRBV19 and J usage is TRBJ1-1; D unclear. CDR3 size: 14 residues. CDR1 is LNHDA, CDR2 SQIVND, per germline (reference sequence). V lost 3 bases and J 1 base, leaving 9 bases between the germline ends. In DNA, the CDR3 is TGTGCCAGTAGTATCAACGGTCCGAACACTGAAGCTTTCTTT. It translates to CASSINGPNTEAFF.

This clonotype was seen at least ten times. The chain couples TRBV5-4 to TRBJ2-7; no clear D. Germline values: CDR1 SGHNT, CDR2 YYREEE (reference sequence). The V gene lost 1 base and the J gene lost 6 bases, with 11 bases spanning the gap. This CDR3 region has 13 residues. Here the CDR3 reads CASSLTSSAEQYF. CDR3 bases: TGTGCCAGCAGCTTGACGTCTTCCGCCGAGCAGTACTTC.

The table lists this clonotype with many counts. V is TRBV7-3 and J is TRBJ1-2; tentative D call: TRBD1 (5 bases). This CDR3 spans 14 amino acids. The germline CDR1 and CDR2 sequences are SGHTA and FQGTGA. V shed 0 bases and J shed 5 bases, with 10 bases lying between them. CDR3 sequence reads: CASSLTGGFYGYTF. The CDR3 region has the DNA TGTGCCAGCAGCTTAACCGGGGGATTTTATGGCTACACCTTC.

This clonotype was detected many times. This chain connects TRBV6-1 to TRBJ2-7; D call uncertain. In germline, CDR1 is MNHNS, CDR2 SASEGT. The CDR3 loop spans 14 amino acids. Trimming took 4 bases from V and 2 from J, leaving 12 bases between them. CDR3 in amino acids: CASSVGGMAYEQYF. CDR3 DNA: TGTGCCAGCAGTGTAGGCGGAATGGCCTACGAGCAGTACTTC.

This clonotype was found many times. The chain is built from TRBV11-3 and TRBJ1-1; D gene uncertain. V was cut by 1 base and J by 4 bases, with 10 bases left in between. CDR1 SGHNT and CDR2 YENEEA come from the germline V gene. The CDR3 consists of 14 residues. CDR3 in amino acids: CASSLASGSTEAFF. DNA for the CDR3: TGTGCCAGCAGCTTAGCTTCGGGGTCCACTGAAGCTTTCTTT.

This clonotype was detected many times. This chain uses TRBV6-5 with TRBJ1-1, with a weak D call TRBD1 (5 bases). Germline lookup yields CDR1 MNHEY and CDR2 SVGAGI. There are 15 residues in the CDR3. V was clipped by 0 bases and J by 5 bases, with 13 bases between them. The CDR3 nucleotides are TGTGCCAGCAGTTACTCGGAGCAGGGTTGGACTGAAGCTTTCTTT. Protein product: CASSYSEQGWTEAFF.

This clonotype was counted a few times. The V gene is TRBV12-3 or TRBV12-4, the J gene TRBJ2-2, with 10 bases matching TRBD2. The CDR3 is 15 amino acids. V shed 6 bases, J shed 1 base, and the junction held 2 bases outside the gene matches. CDR3 sequence reads: CASRLAGQNTGELFF. The CDR3 DNA sequence: TGTGCCAGCAGACTAGCGGGGCAGAACACCGGGGAGCTGTTTTTT.

This clonotype was recorded at least ten times. The chain has TRBV2 and TRBJ2-7; D is perhaps TRBD2 (5 bases). Looked up from germline, CDR1 is SNHLY and CDR2 is FYNNEI. The CDR3 loop spans 13 amino acids. The V gene lost 6 bases and the J gene lost 4 bases, with 13 bases spanning the gap. In DNA, the CDR3 is TGTGCCAGCAGCCATCAGCCGGGGTACGAGCAGTACTTC. This encodes CASSHQPGYEQYF. The full variable domain, with the rest looked up from reference TRBV2 and TRBJ2-7, is EPEVTQTPSHQVTQMGQEVILRCVPISNHLYFYWYRQILGQKVEFLVSFYNNEISEKSEIFDDQFSVERPDGSNFTLKIRSTKLEDSAMYFCASSHQPGYEQYFGPGTRLTVT.